This T cell receptor (beta chain) emerged from a study of T cells after yellow fever vaccination. Using its own MiXCR run on the 5' RACE reads, TCRdb lists one record per CDR3 protein. The sample yields about 130,000 distinct CDR3 sequences, 7.4% seen once. There are many counts of this clonotype. Per germline, CDR1 LGHNA and CDR2 YNFKEQ. Trimming left V 0 bases short and J 4 bases short, with 12 bases between. CDR3 length: 15 residues. This TCR derives from a man aged 18 to 35 who received the YFV17D yellow fever vaccine. This chain connects TRBV4-2 to TRBJ2-5; maybe TRBD2 (6 bases). This sample comprised CD4+ T cells sorted from PBMCs, obtained about 10 days after the first yellow fever vaccination. The CDR3 DNA reads as TGTGCCAGCAGCCAAGACAGCACTAGCAGAGAGACCCAGTACTTC. Translated: CASSQDSTSRETQYF.